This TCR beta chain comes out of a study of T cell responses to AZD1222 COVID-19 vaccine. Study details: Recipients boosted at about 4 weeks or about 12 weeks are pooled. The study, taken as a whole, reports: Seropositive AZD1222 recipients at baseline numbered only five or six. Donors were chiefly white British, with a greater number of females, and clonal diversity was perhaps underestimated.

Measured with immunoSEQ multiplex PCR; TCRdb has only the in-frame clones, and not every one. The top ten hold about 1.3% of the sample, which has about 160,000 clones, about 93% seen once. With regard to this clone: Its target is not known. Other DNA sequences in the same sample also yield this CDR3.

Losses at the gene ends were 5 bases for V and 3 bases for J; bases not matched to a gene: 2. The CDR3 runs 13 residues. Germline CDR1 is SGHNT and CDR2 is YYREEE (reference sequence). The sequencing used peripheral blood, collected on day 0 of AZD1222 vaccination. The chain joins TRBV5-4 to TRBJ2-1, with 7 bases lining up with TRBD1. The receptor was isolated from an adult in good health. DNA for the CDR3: TGTGCCAGCAGACGGGACAGCTACAATGAGCAGTTCTTC. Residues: CASRRDSYNEQFF.